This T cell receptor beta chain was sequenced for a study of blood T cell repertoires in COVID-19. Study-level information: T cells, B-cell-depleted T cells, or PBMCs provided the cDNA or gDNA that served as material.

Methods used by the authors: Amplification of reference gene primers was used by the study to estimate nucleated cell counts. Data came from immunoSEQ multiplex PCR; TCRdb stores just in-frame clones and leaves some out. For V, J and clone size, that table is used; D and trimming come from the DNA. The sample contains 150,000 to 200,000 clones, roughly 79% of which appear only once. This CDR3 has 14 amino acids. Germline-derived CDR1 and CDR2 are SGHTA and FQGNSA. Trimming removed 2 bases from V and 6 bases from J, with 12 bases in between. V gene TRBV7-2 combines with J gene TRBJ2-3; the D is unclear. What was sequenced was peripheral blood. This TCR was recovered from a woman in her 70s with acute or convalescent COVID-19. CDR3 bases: TGTGCCAGCAGCTTAAGTTACTACGGGGATACGCAGTATTTT. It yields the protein CASSLSYYGDTQYF.